This paragraph reports one T cell receptor (beta chain). Some clones are missing from TCRdb's copy, which holds only in-frame ones; the method was immunoSEQ multiplex PCR. The data hold about 19,000 clones, with about 83% observed a single time. The data were taken from a study of T cells in localized non-small cell lung cancer. The sample here was peripheral blood, taken before any cancer treatment. The TCR was taken from a female donor of 60 years or more with stage I lung adenocarcinoma.

The CDR3 nucleotides read TGTGCCAGCAGCTTAGGGGGGGGCAATCAGCCCCAGCATTTT. It codes for CASSLGGGNQPQHF. The chain carries TRBV7-9 and TRBJ1-5, with TRBD1 as a possible D gene (5 bases). There are 14 residues in the CDR3. Looked up from germline, CDR1 is SEHNR and CDR2 is FQNEAQ (reference sequence). Trimming stripped 1 base from V and 2 bases from J, with 6 bases between.